The clone carrying this T cell receptor (beta chain) was observed at least ten times. The antigen remains undetermined. This sample was included in a study of metastatic and nonmetastatic thyroid tumors. Overall study context: Malignant thyroid and benign thyroid patients provided blood and tumor or nodule tissue whose repertoires were compared.

Study observations and caveats: Significantly greater TCR beta diversity was reportedly found in malignant thyroid tumors than in benign nodules (in blood and tumor).

After removal of 3 bases from V and 5 bases from J, the junction contained 4 bases not matched to a gene. This CDR3 has 15 amino acids. CDR1 KGHSH and CDR2 LQKENI come from the germline V gene. Original processing methods: The study built a papillary thyroid cancer distant-metastasis classifier from CDR3 differences across clinicopathological groups. With MiXCR, TCRdb called clones anew from the PCR reads. The V and J calls here are based on TCRdb, not the publication. The sample records about 43,000 clones, around 2.9% being singletons. Thyroid surgery was performed in patients who had received no treatment beforehand.

This chain joins TRBV18 and TRBJ2-2; 9 bases line up with TRBD1. This sequence originates from a female donor with papillary thyroid cancer or a benign thyroid nodule (not recorded which). Some clones in this sample may be carry-over from other donors' samples. What was sequenced was blood. The CDR3 coding sequence is TGTGCCAGCTCACCTAGGGACAGGGAGACCGGGGAGCTGTTTTTT. It translates to CASSPRDRETGELFF.